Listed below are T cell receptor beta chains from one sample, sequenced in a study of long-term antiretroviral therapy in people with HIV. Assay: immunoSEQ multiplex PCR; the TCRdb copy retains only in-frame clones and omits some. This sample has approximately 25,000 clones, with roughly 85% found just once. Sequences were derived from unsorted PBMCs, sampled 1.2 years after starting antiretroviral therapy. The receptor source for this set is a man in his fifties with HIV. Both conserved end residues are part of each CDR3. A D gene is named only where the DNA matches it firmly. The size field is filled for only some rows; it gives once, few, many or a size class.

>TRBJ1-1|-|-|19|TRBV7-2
CASSLPIDRLLHLNTEAFF
TGTGCCAGCAGCTTACCCATTGACCGTTTGCTTCACTTGAACACTGAAGCTTTCTTT
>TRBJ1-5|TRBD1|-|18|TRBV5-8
CASSSFSGTGGAGQPQHF
TGTGCCAGCAGTTCTTTTTCCGGGACAGGGGGCGCGGGACAGCCCCAGCATTTT
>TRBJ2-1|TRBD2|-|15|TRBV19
CASSLAGGAYNEQFF
TGTGCCAGTAGCCTAGCGGGGGGGGCCTACAATGAGCAGTTCTTC
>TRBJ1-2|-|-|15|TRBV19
CASSIAGGAGYGYTF
TGTGCCAGTAGTATAGCGGGAGGGGCTGGCTATGGCTACACCTTC
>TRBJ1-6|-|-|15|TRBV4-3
CASSQAPEYNSPLHF
TGCGCCAGCAGCCAAGCGCCCGAATATAATTCACCCCTCCACTTT
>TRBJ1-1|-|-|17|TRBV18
CASSRNGGQISNTEAFF
TGTGCCAGCTCACGGAATGGAGGACAGATTTCGAACACTGAAGCTTTCTTT
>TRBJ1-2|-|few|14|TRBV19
CASTATAGFYGYTF
TGTGCCAGTACGGCCACGGCGGGGTTTTACGGCTACACCTTC
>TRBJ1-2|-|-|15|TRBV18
CASSPPSGPSYGYTF
TGTGCCAGCTCACCACCCTCAGGTCCATCCTATGGCTACACCTTC
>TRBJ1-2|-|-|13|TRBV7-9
CASSTQVNYGYTF
TGTGCCAGCAGCACACAGGTTAACTATGGCTACACCTTC
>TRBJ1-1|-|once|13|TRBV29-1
CIGGNGRGTEAFF
TGTATAGGCGGGAACGGTAGGGGAACTGAAGCTTTCTTT
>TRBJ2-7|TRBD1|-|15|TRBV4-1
CASSQVTGGQYEQYF
TGCGCCAGCAGCCAAGTGACAGGGGGGCAATACGAGCAGTACTTC
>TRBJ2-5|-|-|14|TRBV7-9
CASSSPGTQETQYF
TGTGCCAGCAGCTCCCCGGGCACCCAAGAGACCCAGTACTTC
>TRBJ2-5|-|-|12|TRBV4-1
CASSQFGQTQYF
TGCGCCAGCAGCCAGTTTGGGCAGACCCAGTACTTC
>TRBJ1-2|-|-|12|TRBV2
CASKVGYYGYTF
TGTGCCAGCAAGGTCGGTTACTATGGCTACACCTTC
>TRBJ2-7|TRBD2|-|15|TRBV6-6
CASIASGGRTYEQYF
TGTGCCAGCATCGCCAGCGGGGGGAGAACCTACGAGCAGTACTTC
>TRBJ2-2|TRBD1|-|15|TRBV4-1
CASSLRDSFTGELFF
TGCGCCAGCAGCCTGAGGGACAGTTTCACCGGGGAGCTGTTTTTT
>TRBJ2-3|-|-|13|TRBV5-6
CASSLSGTDTQYF
TGTGCCAGCAGCTTGAGTGGTACAGATACGCAGTATTTT